The 15 T cell receptor beta chains below come from one sample, sequenced in a study of cytomegalovirus exposure and HLA in healthy donors. The assay was immunoSEQ multiplex PCR, and TCRdb's table has in-frame clones only and misses some. The top ten hold roughly 2% of the sample, which has 200,000 to 250,000 clones, over 75% seen once. The sequenced sample consisted of PBMCs. Source of these receptors: a woman between 18 and 29 years old in good health and CMV-seropositive.

CDR3 sequence: CASSIRGFWSYGYTF. The CDR3 nucleotides are TGTGCCAGCAGCATAAGAGGGTTTTGGAGCTATGGCTACACCTTC. The chain uses TRBV28 and TRBJ1-2; D call uncertain. V was shortened by 6 bases and J by 4 bases, with 18 bases between the two germline ends. The CDR3 has 15 residues. In germline, CDR1 is MDHEN, CDR2 SYDVKM.

V gene TRBV25-1 combines with J gene TRBJ2-1; 9 nucleotides align to TRBD2. In germline, CDR1 is MGHDK, CDR2 SYGVNS. J gave up 6 bases and V 7 bases, and 7 bases lay outside the gene matches. The CDR3 is made up of 14 amino acids. Here the CDR3 reads CASTGTSISNEQFF. The CDR3 nucleotides are TGTGCCAGCACCGGGACTAGCATCTCCAATGAGCAGTTCTTC. Full variable domain (outside the CDR3, taken from reference TRBV25-1 and TRBJ2-1): EADIYQTPRYLVIGTGKKITLECSQTMGHDKMYWYQQDPGMELHLIHYSYGVNSTEKGDLSSESTVSRIRTEHFPLTLESARPSHTSQYLCASTGTSISNEQFFGPGTRLTVL.

The chain employs TRBV4-1 and TRBJ2-7, with no clear D. Trimming removed 1 base from V and 6 bases from J, with 16 bases in between. The CDR3 contains 15 residues. Looked up from germline, CDR1 is MGHRA and CDR2 is YSYEKL. CDR3 loop: CASSQVYSFVSEQYF. The CDR3 coding sequence is TGCGCCAGCAGCCAAGTTTATTCTTTTGTGAGCGAGCAGTACTTC.

The V call is TRBV5-1, the J call TRBJ1-3, with D unclear. The V end lost 4 bases, the J end lost 0 bases, and 17 bases lay between the germline ends. The CDR3 is 17 amino acids. CDR1 and CDR2 (germline): SGHRS, YFSETQ. The CDR3 here is CASSRVGVSPSGNTIYF. The CDR3 DNA is TGCGCCAGCAGCAGGGTCGGGGTTTCTCCCTCTGGAAACACCATATATTTT.

This clone was counted once. The chain employs TRBV30 and TRBJ2-3; D ambiguous. V gave up 3 bases and J gave up 4 bases, with 14 bases separating them. The CDR3 extends over 14 amino acids. CDR1 and CDR2 (germline): GTSNPN, SVGIG (reference sequence). Here the CDR3 reads CAWSPSVGADTQYF. CDR3 sequence (DNA): TGTGCCTGGAGCCCTTCGGTGGGCGCAGATACGCAGTATTTT.

As regards this clone: This specimen includes other DNA sequences encoding the same CDR3. The J gene is TRBJ2-1, the V gene TRBV7-9, with 12 positions matching TRBD2. Germline V gene data show CDR1 as SEHNR and CDR2 as FQNEAQ (reference sequence). V was pared by 1 base and J by 7 bases, with 2 bases of the junction left unmatched. This CDR3 has 15 amino acids. This CDR3 is CASSLGLAGGNEQFF. The DNA of the CDR3 is TGTGCCAGCAGCTTAGGGCTAGCGGGGGGGAATGAGCAGTTCTTC.

This clone was seen a handful of times. The V call is TRBV7-9, the J call TRBJ1-3; D is uncertain. Trimming took 3 bases from V and 4 from J, leaving 10 bases between them. This CDR3 region has 14 residues. Germline V gene data show CDR1 as SEHNR and CDR2 as FQNEAQ (reference sequence). The CDR3 sequence: CASSFRGAGNTIYF. The CDR3 DNA follows: TGTGCCAGCAGCTTCAGAGGTGCCGGAAACACCATATATTTT.

This chain uses TRBV9 with TRBJ2-3; TRBD1 agrees at 7 bases. Germline V gene lookup returns CDR1 SGDLS and CDR2 YYNGEE. This CDR3 is built from 15 residues. V lost 3 bases and J lost 4; bases outside the gene matches: 8. CDR3 in amino acids: CASSGTGLTSDTQYF. The CDR3 DNA reads as TGTGCCAGCAGCGGGACAGGCCTCACTTCAGATACGCAGTATTTT.

V is TRBV5-1 and J is TRBJ2-3; TRBD2 matches at 9 bases. This CDR3 has 16 residues. V gave up 5 bases and J gave up 0 bases; unmatched junction bases: 7. Germline lookup yields CDR1 SGHRS and CDR2 YFSETQ. CDR3 loop: CASRDGLAGSTDTQYF. Written as DNA, the CDR3 is TGCGCCAGCAGGGACGGGCTAGCGGGGAGCACAGATACGCAGTATTTT.

The rearrangement links TRBV28 to TRBJ1-2; 9 nucleotides agree with TRBD1. Germline CDR1 MDHEN, CDR2 SYDVKM. The V and J ends lost 4 bases and 5 bases, in that order; junction bases with no gene match: 8. CDR3 length: 15 residues. CDR3 coding DNA: TGTGCCAGCAGTTCCCCCGGACAGGGGAGATATGGCTACACCTTC. Translated, it gives CASSSPGQGRYGYTF.

The chain has TRBV7-8 and TRBJ2-7; 10 bases agree with TRBD1. CDR1 is SGHVS and CDR2 is FQNEAQ in the germline V gene. There are 16 residues in the CDR3. After removal of 5 bases from V and 4 bases from J, the junction contained 11 bases not matched to a gene. CDR3: CASSPGQGPKWYEQYF. The CDR3 DNA follows: TGTGCCAGCAGCCCGGGACAGGGGCCCAAATGGTACGAGCAGTACTTC.

The rearrangement uses TRBV2 and TRBJ2-1; D not resolved. V lost 3 bases and J 3 bases, leaving 9 bases between the germline ends. The CDR3 loop spans 14 amino acids. Looked up from germline, CDR1 is SNHLY and CDR2 is FYNNEI. The CDR3 coding sequence is TGTGCCAGCAGTGAGGGCTTCAACTACAATGAGCAGTTCTTC. Its translation is CASSEGFNYNEQFF.

The genes are TRBV18 and TRBJ2-1, with 9 bases lining up with TRBD2. Germline CDR1 KGHSH, CDR2 LQKENI. The CDR3 is 14 residues long. V shed 3 bases and J 8 bases; nucleotides not matched to a gene: 5. CDR3 nucleotides: TGTGCCAGCTCACCGCCTAGCGGGACGGATGAGCAGTTCTTC. Protein sequence: CASSPPSGTDEQFF.

The chain is built from TRBV6-1 and TRBJ2-3; TRBD1 matches 9 bases. The germline gives CDR1 MNHNS, CDR2 SASEGT. V gave up 3 bases and J gave up 6 bases; unmatched junction bases: 7. The length of the CDR3 is 15 residues. The CDR3 region is CASSDWDRERDTQYF. Written as DNA, the CDR3 is TGTGCCAGCAGTGATTGGGACAGGGAGAGGGATACGCAGTATTTT.

This chain joins TRBV30 and TRBJ1-3; TRBD1 matches 8 bases. Unmatched junction bases numbered 12, after V lost 8 bases and J lost 6 bases. The CDR3 is 14 residues long. Germline V CDR1 and CDR2: GTSNPN, SVGIG (reference sequence). DNA of the CDR3: TGTGCCCGATCCTCGGACAGGGAAAAAAACACCATATATTTT. As protein: CARSSDREKNTIYF.